This TCR beta chain was retrieved from a study of T-cell reconstitution after alpha-beta-depleted transplantation in children. Broader study findings: Counts and diversity of T cells one year after transplant came mostly from newly produced T cells. Some patients' high day-60 TCRbeta diversity was attributed to recipient cells surviving conditioning. Reported findings indicate that, about two months after transplant, alpha-beta T cells came from several hundred expanded clones, which were derived from non-depleted graft cells.

Germline V CDR1 and CDR2: MNHNS, SASEGT. The CDR3 totals 16 residues. Trimming stripped 5 bases from V and 5 bases from J, with 19 bases between. This clonotype was counted at least ten times. What it binds is not known. Preparation of the TCRbeta library was carried out with unique molecular identifiers. TCRdb re-derived calls from the PCR reads in MiXCR, one entry per CDR3 protein. This table has 550,000 to 800,000 distinct CDR3 sequences, around 13% appearing once. The gene calls are TRBV6-1 and TRBJ2-1; possibly TRBD2 for D (6 bases). The starting material was PBMCs, obtained before TCRalphabeta/CD19-depleted stem cell transplant. This clonotype was obtained from a girl aged 2-9 years with congenital amegakaryocytic thrombocytopenia, due to receive a stem cell transplant. The CDR3 loop reads CASSPSSGPLHNEQFF. The CDR3 region has the DNA TGTGCCAGCAGTCCTAGTAGCGGTCCCCTCCACAATGAGCAGTTCTTC.